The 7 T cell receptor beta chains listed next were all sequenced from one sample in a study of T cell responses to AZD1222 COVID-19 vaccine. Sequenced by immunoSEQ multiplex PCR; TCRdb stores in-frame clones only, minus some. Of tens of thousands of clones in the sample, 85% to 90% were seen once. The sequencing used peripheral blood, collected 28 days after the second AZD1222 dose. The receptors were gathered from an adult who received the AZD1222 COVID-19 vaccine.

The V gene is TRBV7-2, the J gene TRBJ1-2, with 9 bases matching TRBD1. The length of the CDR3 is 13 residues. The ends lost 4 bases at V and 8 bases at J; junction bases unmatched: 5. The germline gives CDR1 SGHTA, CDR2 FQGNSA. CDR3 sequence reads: CASSSDRGYGYTF. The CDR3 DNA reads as TGTGCCAGCAGCTCGGACAGGGGTTACGGCTACACCTTC.

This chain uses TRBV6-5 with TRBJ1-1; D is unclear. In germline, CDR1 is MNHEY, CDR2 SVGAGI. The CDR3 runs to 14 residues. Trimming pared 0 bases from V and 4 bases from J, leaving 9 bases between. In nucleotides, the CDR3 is TGTGCCAGCAGTTACTCGGGGTCTGGCACTGAAGCTTTCTTT. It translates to CASSYSGSGTEAFF.

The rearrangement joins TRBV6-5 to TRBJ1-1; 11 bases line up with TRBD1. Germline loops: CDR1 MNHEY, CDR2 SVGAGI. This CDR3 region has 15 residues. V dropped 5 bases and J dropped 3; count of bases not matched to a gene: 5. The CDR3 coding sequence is TGTGCCAGCAGTCGGACAGGGGGCTTGCACACTGAAGCTTTCTTT. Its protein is CASSRTGGLHTEAFF.

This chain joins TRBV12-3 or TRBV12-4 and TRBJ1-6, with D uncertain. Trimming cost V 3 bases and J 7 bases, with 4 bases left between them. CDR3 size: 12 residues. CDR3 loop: CASSFGNSPLHF. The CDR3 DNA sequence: TGTGCCAGCAGTTTTGGGAATTCACCCCTCCACTTT.

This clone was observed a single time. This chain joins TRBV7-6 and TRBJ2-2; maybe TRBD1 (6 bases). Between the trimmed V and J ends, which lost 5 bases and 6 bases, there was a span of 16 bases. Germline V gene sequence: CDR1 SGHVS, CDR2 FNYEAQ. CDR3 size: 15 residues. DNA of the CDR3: TGTGCCAGCAGCCACAGGGTTGGGGTGGCCGGGGAGCTGTTTTTT. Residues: CASSHRVGVAGELFF.

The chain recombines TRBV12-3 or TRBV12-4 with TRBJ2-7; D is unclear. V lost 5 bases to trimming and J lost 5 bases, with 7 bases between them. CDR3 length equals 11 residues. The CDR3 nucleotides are TGTGCCAGCAGTCGCGGACACGAGCAGTACTTC. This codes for CASSRGHEQYF.

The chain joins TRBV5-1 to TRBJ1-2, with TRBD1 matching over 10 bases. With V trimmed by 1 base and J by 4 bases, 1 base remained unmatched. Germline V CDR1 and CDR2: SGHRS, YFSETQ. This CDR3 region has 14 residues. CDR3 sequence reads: CASSLRTGGYGYTF. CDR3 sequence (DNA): TGCGCCAGCAGCTTGAGGACAGGGGGCTATGGCTACACCTTC. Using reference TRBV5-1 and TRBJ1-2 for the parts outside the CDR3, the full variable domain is KAGVTQTPRYLIKTRGQQVTLSCSPISGHRSVSWYQQTPGQGLQFLFEYFSETQRNKGNFPGRFSGRQFSNSRSEMNVSTLELGDSALYLCASSLRTGGYGYTFGSGTRLTVV.